The TCR beta chain under discussion was sequenced for a study of monozygotic twins with inflammatory bowel disease. Regarding the study as a whole: There was no support for any single strong signal or clonotype associated with IBD. Discrimination among different T cell subtypes was not achievable.

Generation of cDNA took place in eight separate reactions per sample. The template switching step added UMIs that contained a 6-nucleotide sample barcode. For each CDR3 protein, TCRdb gives one entry from its re-call of the 5' RACE reads, without DNA. This sample's table reports some 190,000 distinct CDR3 sequences. Comments on this clonotype: Antigen: not known.

The CDR3 runs 13 residues. The germline CDR1 and CDR2 sequences are MDHEN and SYDVKM. The receptor was derived from a human donor with ulcerative colitis or Crohn's disease, or a healthy co-twin of an affected twin (not recorded which). The chain combines TRBV28 with TRBJ2-7. The sample taken for sequencing was blood. The CDR3 spells CASSLILGLKQYF.